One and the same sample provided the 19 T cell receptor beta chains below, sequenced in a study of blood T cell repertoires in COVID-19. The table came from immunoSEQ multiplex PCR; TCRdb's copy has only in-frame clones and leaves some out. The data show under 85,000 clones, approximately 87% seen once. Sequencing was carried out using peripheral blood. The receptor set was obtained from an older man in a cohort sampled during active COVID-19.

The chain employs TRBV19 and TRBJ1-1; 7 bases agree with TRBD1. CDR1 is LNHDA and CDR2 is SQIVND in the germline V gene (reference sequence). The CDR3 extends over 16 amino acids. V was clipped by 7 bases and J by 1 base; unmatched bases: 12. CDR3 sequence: CASTDRDSRGNTEAFF. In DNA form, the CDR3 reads TGTGCCAGTACCGATAGGGACAGCCGAGGGAACACTGAAGCTTTCTTT.

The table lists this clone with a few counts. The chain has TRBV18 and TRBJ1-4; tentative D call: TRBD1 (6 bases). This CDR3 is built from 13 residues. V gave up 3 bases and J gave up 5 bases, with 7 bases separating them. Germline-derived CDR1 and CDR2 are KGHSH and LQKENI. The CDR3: CASSPDRNEKLFF. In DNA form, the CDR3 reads TGTGCCAGCTCACCTGACAGGAATGAAAAACTGTTTTTT.

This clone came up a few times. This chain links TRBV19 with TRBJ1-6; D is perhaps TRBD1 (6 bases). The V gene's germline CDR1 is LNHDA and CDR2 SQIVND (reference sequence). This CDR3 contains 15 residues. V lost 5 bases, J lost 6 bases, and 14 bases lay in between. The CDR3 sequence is CASSPSTGPNSPLHF. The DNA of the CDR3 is TGTGCCAGTAGTCCGTCTACAGGGCCTAATTCACCCCTCCACTTT.

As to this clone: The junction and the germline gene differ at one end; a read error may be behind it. CDR3 DNA: TGTGCCAGCAGAGAAGGGACTAGTGGCTCCTACAATGAGCAGTTCTTC. Its protein product is CASREGTSGSYNEQFF. V and J are TRBV2 and TRBJ2-1; 8 bases match TRBD2. CDR1 is SNHLY and CDR2 is FYNNEI in the germline V gene. This CDR3 region has 16 residues.

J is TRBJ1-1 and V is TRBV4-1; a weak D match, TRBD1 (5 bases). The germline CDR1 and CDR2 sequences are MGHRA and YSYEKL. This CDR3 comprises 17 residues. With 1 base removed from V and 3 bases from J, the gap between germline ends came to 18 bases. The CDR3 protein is CASSQAQDTYEDTEAFF. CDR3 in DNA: TGCGCCAGCAGCCAAGCCCAGGACACCTATGAGGACACTGAAGCTTTCTTT.

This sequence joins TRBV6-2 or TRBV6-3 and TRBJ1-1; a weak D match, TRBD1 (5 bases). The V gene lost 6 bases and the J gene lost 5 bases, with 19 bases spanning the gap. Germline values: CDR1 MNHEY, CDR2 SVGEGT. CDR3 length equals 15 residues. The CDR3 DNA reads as TGTGCCAGCAGCTATCGACAGTTAATTAAGACTGAAGCTTTCTTT. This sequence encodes CASSYRQLIKTEAFF.

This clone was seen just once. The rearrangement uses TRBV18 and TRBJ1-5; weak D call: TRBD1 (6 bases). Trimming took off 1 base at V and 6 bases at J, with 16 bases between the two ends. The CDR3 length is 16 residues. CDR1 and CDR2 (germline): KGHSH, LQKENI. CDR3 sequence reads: CASSPLGVGAPQPQHF. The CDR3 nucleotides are TGTGCCAGCTCACCACTTGGAGTGGGGGCACCTCAGCCCCAGCATTTT. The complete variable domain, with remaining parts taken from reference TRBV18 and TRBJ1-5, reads NAGVMQNPRHLVRRRGQEARLRCSPMKGHSHVYWYRQLPEEGLKFMVYLQKENIIDESGMPKERFSAEFPKEGPSILRIQQVVRGDSAAYFCASSPLGVGAPQPQHFGDGTRLSIL.

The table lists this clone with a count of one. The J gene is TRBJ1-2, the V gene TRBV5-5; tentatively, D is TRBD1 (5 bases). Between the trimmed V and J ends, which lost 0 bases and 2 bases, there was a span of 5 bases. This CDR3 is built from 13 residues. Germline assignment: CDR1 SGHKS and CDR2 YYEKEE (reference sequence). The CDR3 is CASSLGGNYGYTF. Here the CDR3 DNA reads TGTGCCAGCAGCTTGGGGGGCAACTATGGCTACACCTTC.

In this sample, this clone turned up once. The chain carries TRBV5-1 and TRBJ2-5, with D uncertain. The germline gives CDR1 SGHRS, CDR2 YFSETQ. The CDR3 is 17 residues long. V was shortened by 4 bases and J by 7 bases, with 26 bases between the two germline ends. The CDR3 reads CASSADILTVPGWTQYF. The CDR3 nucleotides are TGCGCCAGCAGCGCCGACATTTTAACAGTCCCCGGCTGGACCCAGTACTTC.

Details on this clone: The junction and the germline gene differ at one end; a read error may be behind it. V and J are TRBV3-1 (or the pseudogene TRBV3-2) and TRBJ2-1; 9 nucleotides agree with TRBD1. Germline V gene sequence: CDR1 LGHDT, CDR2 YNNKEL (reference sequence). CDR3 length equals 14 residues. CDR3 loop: CASSRDRANNEQFF. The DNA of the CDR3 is TGTGCCAGTAGCCGGGACAGGGCCAACAATGAGCAGTTCTTC.

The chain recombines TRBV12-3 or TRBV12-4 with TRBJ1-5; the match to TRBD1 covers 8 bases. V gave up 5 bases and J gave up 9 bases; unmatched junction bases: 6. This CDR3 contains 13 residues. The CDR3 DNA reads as TGTGCCAGCAGTCCGACAGGGGTCGGGCCCCAGCATTTT. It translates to CASSPTGVGPQHF.

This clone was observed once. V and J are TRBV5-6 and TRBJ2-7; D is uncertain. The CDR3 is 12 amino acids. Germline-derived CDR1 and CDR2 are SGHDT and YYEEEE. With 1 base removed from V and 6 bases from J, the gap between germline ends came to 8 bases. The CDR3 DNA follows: TGTGCCAGCAGCTTGATGGCTGGCGAGCAGTACGTC. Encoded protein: CASSLMAGEQYV.

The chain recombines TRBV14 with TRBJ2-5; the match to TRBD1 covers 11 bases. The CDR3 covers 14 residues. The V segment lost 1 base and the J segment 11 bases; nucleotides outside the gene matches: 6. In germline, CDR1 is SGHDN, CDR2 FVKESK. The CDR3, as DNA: TGTGCCAGCAGCCAAGCCGGACAGGGGGCTAGGCAGTACTTC. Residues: CASSQAGQGARQYF.

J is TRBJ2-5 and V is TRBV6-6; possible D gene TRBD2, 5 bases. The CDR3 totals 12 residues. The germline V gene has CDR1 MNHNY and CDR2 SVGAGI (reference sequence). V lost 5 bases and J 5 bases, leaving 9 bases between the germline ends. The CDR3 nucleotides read TGTGCCAGCAGTGAGGGTGGGGAGACCCAGTACTTC. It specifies CASSEGGETQYF.

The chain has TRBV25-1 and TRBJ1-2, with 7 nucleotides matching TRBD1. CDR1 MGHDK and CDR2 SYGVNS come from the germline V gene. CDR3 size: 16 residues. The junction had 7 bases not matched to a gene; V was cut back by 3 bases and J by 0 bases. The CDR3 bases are TGTGCCAGCAGTGACCCGGACAGGACAGCTAACTATGGCTACACCTTC. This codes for CASSDPDRTANYGYTF.

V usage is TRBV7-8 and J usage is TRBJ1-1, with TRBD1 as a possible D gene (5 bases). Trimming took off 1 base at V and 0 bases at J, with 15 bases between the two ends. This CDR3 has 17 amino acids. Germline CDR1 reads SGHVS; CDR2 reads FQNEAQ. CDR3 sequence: CASSLELIGGVNTEAFF. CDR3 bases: TGTGCCAGCAGCTTAGAGCTGATTGGGGGGGTGAACACTGAAGCTTTCTTT. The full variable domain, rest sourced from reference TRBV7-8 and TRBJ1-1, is GAGVSQSPRYKVAKRGQDVALRCDPISGHVSLFWYQQALGQGPEFLTYFQNEAQLDKSGLPSDRFFAERPEGSVSTLKIQRTQQEDSAVYLCASSLELIGGVNTEAFFGQGTRLTVV.

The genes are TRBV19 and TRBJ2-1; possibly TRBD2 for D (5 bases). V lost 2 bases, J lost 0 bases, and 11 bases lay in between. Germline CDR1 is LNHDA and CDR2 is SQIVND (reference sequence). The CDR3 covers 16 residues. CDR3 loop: CASSIKGAASYNEQFF. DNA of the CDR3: TGTGCCAGTAGTATAAAAGGAGCGGCCTCCTACAATGAGCAGTTCTTC.

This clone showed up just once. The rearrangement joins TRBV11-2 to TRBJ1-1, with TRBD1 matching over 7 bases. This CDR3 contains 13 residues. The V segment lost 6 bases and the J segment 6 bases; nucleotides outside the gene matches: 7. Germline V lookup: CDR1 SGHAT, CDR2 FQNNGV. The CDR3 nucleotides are TGTGCCAGCAGTACGGACAGGACCTCTGAAGCTTTCTTT. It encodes CASSTDRTSEAFF.

CDR3 sequence: CASSLQTGPLHF. CDR3 DNA: TGTGCCAGCTCGCTCCAAACAGGGCCCCTCCACTTT. This chain uses TRBV18 with TRBJ1-6; D perhaps matches TRBD1 (6 bases). CDR1 is KGHSH and CDR2 is LQKENI in the germline V gene. Trimming took off 6 bases at V and 13 bases at J, with 13 bases between the two ends. This CDR3 has 12 amino acids.